Presented here are 24 T cell receptor beta chains from one specimen sequenced in a study of T cells in Graves' hyperthyroidism and ophthalmopathy. RNA transcripts served as the template for amplifying TCR beta CDR3 regions. The TCR CDR3 was amplified in a first-round RT-PCR using the HTBI primer set. TCRdb itself ran the multiplex PCR reads through MiXCR, one entry per CDR3 protein. The sample shows hundreds of thousands of distinct CDR3 sequences, just over 45% of them seen only once. Sequenced sample: peripheral blood or thyroid tissue (not recorded which). The source of these receptors is a woman between 18 and 30 years old with Graves' hyperthyroidism.

Remarks on this clonotype: It may be a read error: a sequence one base away is much more abundant. The chain couples TRBV10-2 to TRBJ2-7; possibly TRBD1 for D (6 bases). V lost 6 bases and J 7 bases, leaving 13 bases between the germline ends. CDR3 length: 12 amino acids. Germline assignment: CDR1 WSHSY and CDR2 SAAADI. CDR3 coding DNA: TGCGCCAGCAGGGCAGGGGACGATGAGCAGTACTTC. The encoded protein is CASRAGDDEQYF.

For this clonotype: A clone one base away is much larger, so this may be a read error. As the CDR3 is not closed by the conserved phenylalanine or tryptophan, this likely results from a read error. The chain recombines TRBV19 with TRBJ2-7; D gene uncertain. Per germline, CDR1 LNHDA and CDR2 SQIVND (reference sequence). CDR3 size: 12 residues. Trimming pared 3 bases from V and 2 bases from J, leaving 5 bases between. The CDR3 nucleotides read TGTGCCAGTAGTATCCCGCCCTACGAGCAGTACCTC. Translation gives CASSIPPYEQYL.

This clonotype was counted only a few times. V gene TRBV19 combines with J gene TRBJ2-5; 8 positions match TRBD1. Germline V lookup: CDR1 LNHDA, CDR2 SQIVND (reference sequence). The CDR3 is 15 residues long. Germline trimming cut 5 bases from V and 1 base from J; bases unmatched to any gene: 6. CDR3 sequence: CASSSEQGGQETQYF. DNA for the CDR3: TGTGCCAGTAGTTCAGAACAGGGGGGCCAAGAGACCCAGTACTTC.

V usage is TRBV7-8 and J usage is TRBJ1-2; D remains ambiguous. Germline assignment: CDR1 SGHVS and CDR2 FQNEAQ. The CDR3 is 14 amino acids. Trimming shortened V by 5 bases and J by 0 bases, and 10 bases separated the two germline ends. CDR3 sequence: CASSALGANYGYTF. The CDR3 nucleotides are TGTGCCAGCAGCGCCCTCGGGGCTAACTATGGCTACACCTTC.

This clonotype was seen a few times. This chain joins TRBV20-1 and TRBJ1-2, with D perhaps TRBD1 (5 bases). The germline V gene has CDR1 DFQATT and CDR2 SNEGSKA (reference sequence). Between the trimmed V and J ends, which lost 0 bases and 7 bases, there was a span of 15 bases. The CDR3 is made up of 14 amino acids. Here the CDR3 DNA reads TGCAGTGCTAGAGATCCGGGGCCGCGGCTTGGCTACACCTTC. This gives the protein CSARDPGPRLGYTF.

In this sample, this clonotype turned up many times. The genes are TRBV2 and TRBJ1-2; maybe TRBD1 (5 bases). With 6 bases removed from V and 4 bases from J, the gap between germline ends came to 15 bases. Germline V gene sequence: CDR1 SNHLY, CDR2 FYNNEI. This CDR3 has 14 amino acids. In DNA, the CDR3 is TGTGCCAGCAGCCCGCCGGGGCGACGCTATGGCTACACCTTC. This sequence encodes CASSPPGRRYGYTF.

V and J are TRBV7-9 and TRBJ2-7; D is perhaps TRBD2 (6 bases). The CDR3 consists of 15 residues. V was cut by 0 bases and J by 3 bases, with 12 bases left in between. Germline V lookup: CDR1 SEHNR, CDR2 FQNEAQ (reference sequence). The CDR3 DNA reads TGTGCCAGCAGCTTAGCGTTGGGGGGAGTCTACGAGCAGTACTTC. Protein: CASSLALGGVYEQYF.

The chain carries TRBV20-1 and TRBJ1-3; D call uncertain. Looked up from germline, CDR1 is DFQATT and CDR2 is SNEGSKA (reference sequence). V was clipped by 5 bases and J by 1 base, with 6 bases between them. The CDR3 sequence is 12 residues long. DNA for the CDR3: TGCAGTGCTTATGCATCTGGAAACACCATATATTTT. Its translation: CSAYASGNTIYF.

The chain uses TRBV15 and TRBJ1-1; no clear D. Germline CDR1 and CDR2: LNHNV and YYDKDF (reference sequence). V gave up 6 bases and J gave up 5 bases, with 16 bases separating them. This CDR3 is 14 amino acids long. This chain's CDR3 is CATSSYAAMTEAFF. CDR3 in DNA: TGTGCCACCAGTAGTTATGCGGCGATGACTGAAGCTTTCTTT.

The J gene is TRBJ1-2, the V gene TRBV29-1; D remains unclear. From germline, CDR1 is SQVTM and CDR2 ANQGSEA. The CDR3 spans 10 residues. V shed 6 bases and J shed 6 bases, with 8 bases lying between them. Written as DNA, the CDR3 is TGCAGCGTGGCCGGGCATGGCTACACCTTC. This encodes CSVAGHGYTF.

This chain uses TRBV20-1 with TRBJ2-5; TRBD1 aligns across 9 bases. The junction had 4 bases not matched to a gene; V was cut back by 1 base and J by 4 bases. Germline V gene lookup returns CDR1 DFQATT and CDR2 SNEGSKA (reference sequence). CDR3 length equals 14 residues. The CDR3 DNA reads as TGCAGTGCTAGAGGGACAGGGGATGTAGAGACCCAGTACTTC. Protein product: CSARGTGDVETQYF.

For this clonotype: This may be a read error, as it is one base from a much larger clone. The chain uses TRBV15 and TRBJ2-5; D is uncertain. V was clipped by 5 bases and J by 4 bases, with 14 bases between them. The germline gives CDR1 LNHNV, CDR2 YYDKDF (reference sequence). The CDR3 has 14 residues. The CDR3 here is CATSATGRSETQYF. DNA for the CDR3: TGTGCCACCAGCGCGACTGGACGTTCAGAGACCCAGTACTTC.

The V gene is TRBV15, the J gene TRBJ2-3; TRBD2 aligns across 9 bases. In germline, CDR1 is LNHNV, CDR2 YYDKDF (reference sequence). The CDR3 loop spans 15 amino acids. J gave up 3 bases and V 3 bases, and 4 bases lay outside the gene matches. The CDR3: CATSSGGRATDTQYF. The CDR3 nucleotides read TGTGCCACCAGCAGCGGCGGGAGGGCGACAGATACGCAGTATTTT. Drawing the rest from reference TRBV15 and TRBJ2-3, the complete variable domain is DAMVIQNPRYQVTQFGKPVTLSCSQTLNHNVMYWYQQKSSQAPKLLFHYYDKDFNNEADTPDNFQSRRPNTSFCFLDIRSPGLGDTAMYLCATSSGGRATDTQYFGPGTRLTVL.

This chain joins TRBV24-1 and TRBJ2-7; TRBD1 might be the D (6 bases). V was pared by 7 bases and J by 4 bases, with 16 bases between. Per the germline V gene, CDR1 is KGHDR and CDR2 is SFDVKD. The CDR3 length is 14 residues. DNA of the CDR3: TGTGCCACCAGCCGGGCTCAGGGGTCGTACGAGCAGTACTTC. Translated: CATSRAQGSYEQYF.

V usage is TRBV24-1 and J usage is TRBJ2-3, with D maybe TRBD1 (7 bases). The V end lost 10 bases, the J end lost 2 bases, and 12 bases lay between the germline ends. Germline V CDR1 and CDR2: KGHDR, SFDVKD. There are 13 residues in the CDR3. The CDR3 loop reads CATRDSATDTQYF. The CDR3, as DNA: TGTGCCACGCGGGACAGCGCCACAGATACGCAGTATTTT.

The chain uses TRBV4-1 and TRBJ2-7, with 11 positions matching TRBD2. The J segment lost 7 bases and the V segment lost 2 bases, leaving 10 bases of the junction unmatched. Germline CDR1 and CDR2: MGHRA and YSYEKL. The CDR3 runs 16 residues. The CDR3 loop reads CASSQLAGGPSREQYF. The CDR3 bases are TGCGCCAGCAGCCAACTAGCGGGAGGCCCGTCGCGGGAGCAGTACTTC.

The V and J genes are TRBV7-2 and TRBJ1-3; 7 positions match TRBD1. Trimming took 5 bases from V and 0 from J; bases not matched to a gene: 4. CDR1 is SGHTA, CDR2 FQGNSA, per germline. This CDR3 spans 15 amino acids. CDR3 DNA sequence: TGTGCCAGCAGCATGGGACAGACCTCTGGAAACACCATATATTTT. Protein product: CASSMGQTSGNTIYF. Using reference TRBV7-2 and TRBJ1-3 for the parts outside the CDR3, the full variable domain is GAGVSQSPSNKVTEKGKDVELRCDPISGHTALYWYRQSLGQGLEFLIYFQGNSAPDKSGLPSDRFSAERTGGSVSTLTIQRTQQEDSAVYLCASSMGQTSGNTIYFGEGSWLTVV.

The chain is built from TRBV29-1 and TRBJ2-7; 8 nucleotides align to TRBD1. CDR1 and CDR2 from the germline V gene are SQVTM and ANQGSEA. This CDR3 is built from 12 residues. CDR3 sequence: CSYLQGAHEQYF. The CDR3 DNA is TGCAGTTACCTCCAGGGGGCCCACGAGCAGTACTTC.

About this clonotype itself: A read error is possible here, since a much larger clone lies one base away. The rearrangement links TRBV7-2 to TRBJ1-1; TRBD1 is a possible D gene (5 bases). The CDR3 extends over 12 amino acids. CDR1 is SGHTA and CDR2 is FQGNSA in the germline V gene. V was shortened by 4 bases and J by 5 bases, with 8 bases between the two germline ends. CDR3 amino acids: CASSSEGTEAFF. The CDR3 DNA reads as TGTGCCAGCAGCTCTGAGGGGACTGAAGCTTTCTTT.

The chain uses TRBV25-1 and TRBJ1-2, with 8 bases matching TRBD1. The V segment lost 5 bases and the J segment 8 bases; nucleotides outside the gene matches: 7. Looked up from germline, CDR1 is MGHDK and CDR2 is SYGVNS. CDR3 length equals 13 residues. The CDR3: CASSPPDREGYTF. In nucleotides, the CDR3 is TGTGCCAGCAGTCCACCGGACAGGGAAGGCTACACCTTC.

This sequence joins TRBV18 and TRBJ1-2, with D unresolved. This CDR3 spans 15 amino acids. V lost 1 base and J 7 bases, leaving 16 bases between the germline ends. Germline V gene lookup returns CDR1 KGHSH and CDR2 LQKENI. CDR3 protein: CASSPLPRENSGYTF. The CDR3 coding sequence is TGTGCCAGCTCACCACTCCCCCGAGAGAATAGTGGCTACACCTTC.

In this sample, this clonotype turned up once. The V call is TRBV2, the J call TRBJ1-5, with a tentative D call TRBD1 (5 bases). V lost 7 bases and J lost 4, with 14 bases in between. This CDR3 has 14 residues. CDR1 and CDR2 from the germline V gene are SNHLY and FYNNEI. The CDR3 reads CASTQGGYNQPQHF. CDR3 nucleotide sequence: TGTGCCAGCACCCAGGGTGGATATAATCAGCCCCAGCATTTT.

Only a few counts were recorded for this clonotype. V usage is TRBV18 and J usage is TRBJ2-6, with D uncertain. CDR1 and CDR2 from the germline V gene are KGHSH and LQKENI. The V and J ends lost 2 bases and 4 bases respectively, with 6 bases between them. This CDR3 spans 14 amino acids. CDR3 DNA sequence: TGTGCCAGCTCACCAACGTCAGGGGCCAACGTCCTGACTTTC. Encoded protein: CASSPTSGANVLTF.

This chain connects TRBV7-9 to TRBJ1-6; D is possibly TRBD1 (5 bases). In germline, CDR1 is SEHNR, CDR2 FQNEAQ (reference sequence). The CDR3 totals 12 residues. Trimming left V 5 bases short and J 12 bases short, with 11 bases between. CDR3 in DNA: TGTGCCAGCAGCCCGGGGGGGGGACCCCTCCACTTT. Its protein product is CASSPGGGPLHF.